Listed below are T cell receptor beta chains from one sample, sequenced in a study of beta chain features in type 1 diabetes. TCRdb's table, derived via immunoSEQ multiplex PCR, lists solely in-frame clones and lacks some. The sample includes 130,000 to 150,000 clones, under 60% seen only once; the top ten take 0.42%. Material for sequencing was Tregs from blood. The receptors shown here come from a man in his late teens or twenties in good health. Each CDR3 is given with its conserved first and last residue. The D gene is left open where the match is weak. Not all rows give a size; the values are once, few, many and, for expanded clones, a class.

j_call: TRBJ2-1
v_call: TRBV10-3
clone_size: few
d_call: TRBD2
cdr3_aa: CAISGGRTSSYNEQFF
cdr3_nt: TGTGCCATCAGTGGGGGACGGACTAGCTCCTACAATGAGCAGTTCTTC

j_call: TRBJ2-2
v_call: TRBV7-3
clone_size: .
d_call: .
cdr3_aa: CASSSPAGELFF
cdr3_nt: TGTGCCAGCAGCTCTCCGGCCGGGGAGCTGTTTTTT

j_call: TRBJ2-7
v_call: TRBV2
clone_size: .
d_call: TRBD2
cdr3_aa: CASSLPGTSATYEQYF
cdr3_nt: TGTGCCAGCAGCCTCCCCGGGACTAGCGCAACCTACGAGCAGTACTTC

j_call: TRBJ1-2
v_call: TRBV6-1
clone_size: .
d_call: .
cdr3_aa: CASSVISRDWLFGYTF
cdr3_nt: TGTGCCAGCAGTGTAATTTCCAGGGACTGGCTCTTTGGCTACACCTTC

j_call: TRBJ1-5
v_call: TRBV19
clone_size: once
d_call: TRBD1
cdr3_aa: CASSADRQGLNQPQHF
cdr3_nt: TGTGCCAGTAGTGCGGACAGGCAGGGACTTAATCAGCCCCAGCATTTT

j_call: TRBJ2-2
v_call: TRBV27
clone_size: once
d_call: TRBD2
cdr3_aa: CASKRGSTGELFF
cdr3_nt: TGTGCCAGCAAGCGCGGGAGCACCGGGGAGCTGTTTTTT

j_call: TRBJ1-1
v_call: TRBV5-1
clone_size: .
d_call: .
cdr3_aa: CASSLMGRGATEAFF
cdr3_nt: TGCGCCAGCAGCTTGATGGGGAGGGGGGCTACTGAAGCTTTCTTT

j_call: TRBJ1-2
v_call: TRBV21-1
clone_size: few
d_call: .
cdr3_aa: CASSKKEGVTGGRMDGYTF
cdr3_nt: TGTGCCAGCAGCAAAAAAGAGGGGGTGACAGGGGGCAGGATGGATGGCTACACCTTC

j_call: TRBJ1-2
v_call: TRBV28
clone_size: .
d_call: TRBD1
cdr3_aa: CASRKADRGRTYGYTF
cdr3_nt: TGTGCCAGCAGAAAAGCAGACAGGGGGAGAACCTATGGCTACACCTTC

j_call: TRBJ2-1
v_call: TRBV2
clone_size: few
d_call: .
cdr3_aa: CASSPLVGGNEQFF
cdr3_nt: TGTGCCAGCAGCCCCCTAGTGGGGGGCAATGAGCAGTTCTTC

j_call: TRBJ1-6
v_call: TRBV5-4
clone_size: .
d_call: .
cdr3_aa: CASSVGAGVGSGPPLHF
cdr3_nt: TGTGCCAGCAGCGTGGGGGCAGGGGTAGGGTCGGGCCCACCCCTCCACTTT

j_call: TRBJ2-3
v_call: TRBV7-9
clone_size: .
d_call: TRBD2
cdr3_aa: CASSLSGIGRNTQYF
cdr3_nt: TGTGCCAGCAGCCTTAGCGGGATTGGTAGAAATACGCAGTATTTT

j_call: TRBJ1-4
v_call: TRBV14
clone_size: .
d_call: TRBD1
cdr3_aa: CASSRGQGATNEKLFF
cdr3_nt: TGTGCCAGCAGCCGAGGACAGGGGGCGACTAATGAAAAACTGTTTTTT

j_call: TRBJ2-6
v_call: TRBV18
clone_size: .
d_call: .
cdr3_aa: CASSPSGGANVLTF
cdr3_nt: TGTGCCAGCTCACCATCCGGTGGGGCCAACGTCCTGACTTTC

j_call: TRBJ2-3
v_call: TRBV7-2
clone_size: .
d_call: .
cdr3_aa: CASSFTGLADTQYF
cdr3_nt: TGTGCCAGCAGCTTTACAGGGTTAGCAGATACGCAGTATTTT

j_call: TRBJ1-1
v_call: TRBV7-9
clone_size: .
d_call: .
cdr3_aa: CASTGGVAAFF
cdr3_nt: TGTGCCAGCACGGGGGGGGTCGCGGCTTTCTTT

j_call: TRBJ2-1
v_call: TRBV6-5
clone_size: .
d_call: TRBD2
cdr3_aa: CASSPLAGVYNEQFF
cdr3_nt: TGTGCCAGCAGTCCCCTTGCGGGGGTTTACAATGAGCAGTTCTTC

j_call: TRBJ2-3
v_call: TRBV20-1
clone_size: .
d_call: .
cdr3_aa: CSAPRRITQYF
cdr3_nt: TGCAGTGCTCCCCGTCGTATTACGCAGTATTTT

j_call: TRBJ1-2
v_call: TRBV29-1
clone_size: .
d_call: TRBD1
cdr3_aa: CSVVLPGQGARGYGYTF
cdr3_nt: TGCAGCGTTGTGCTCCCCGGACAGGGGGCGCGTGGCTATGGCTACACCTTC

j_call: TRBJ2-7
v_call: TRBV29-1
clone_size: few
d_call: TRBD1
cdr3_aa: CSVGTGITYEQYF
cdr3_nt: TGCAGCGTCGGGACAGGCATAACCTACGAGCAGTACTTC

j_call: TRBJ2-1
v_call: TRBV28
clone_size: .
d_call: TRBD2
cdr3_aa: CASSFYGRGIEEQFF
cdr3_nt: TGTGCCAGCAGTTTTTACGGGAGGGGGATTGAGGAGCAGTTCTTC

j_call: TRBJ1-5
v_call: TRBV7-2
clone_size: .
d_call: .
cdr3_aa: CASSSFGRGINQPQHF
cdr3_nt: TGTGCCAGCAGCTCTTTTGGTAGGGGCATTAATCAGCCCCAGCATTTT

j_call: TRBJ2-5
v_call: TRBV30
clone_size: .
d_call: TRBD2
cdr3_aa: CAWKWGLAGGTQYF
cdr3_nt: TGTGCCTGGAAATGGGGACTAGCTGGGGGGACCCAGTACTTC

j_call: TRBJ2-1
v_call: TRBV25-1
clone_size: .
d_call: .
cdr3_aa: CASTTLRGYNEQFF
cdr3_nt: TGTGCCAGCACCACACTCCGGGGGTACAATGAGCAGTTCTTC

j_call: TRBJ2-1
v_call: TRBV9
clone_size: .
d_call: .
cdr3_aa: CASSGRGGGYNEQFF
cdr3_nt: TGTGCCAGCAGCGGGCGGGGAGGGGGCTACAATGAGCAGTTCTTC

j_call: TRBJ2-5
v_call: TRBV19
clone_size: few
d_call: .
cdr3_aa: CASRGSGETQYF
cdr3_nt: TGTGCCAGTCGGGGATCGGGAGAGACCCAGTACTTC